These 21 T cell receptor beta chains came from one sample sequenced in a study of blood T cells in healthy people across ages. With a J-beta primer mix and a sample-barcoded 5' primer, a second PCR ran 7 to 11 cycles. One entry per CDR3 protein results from TCRdb running MiXCR on the 5' RACE reads. The data show fewer than 1.5 million distinct CDR3 sequences, roughly 40% seen once. The material sequenced was blood. These receptors came from a woman between 18 and 30 years old in good health.

This clonotype has more than one count but fewer than ten. The rearrangement uses TRBV12-3 or TRBV12-4 and TRBJ1-4; a possible D gene is TRBD1 (5 bases). The germline V and J ends were trimmed by 2 bases and 0 bases, with 10 bases remaining between them. The CDR3 has 16 residues. CDR3 bases: TGTGCCAGCAGTTTATTGAGGGGATCAACTAATGAAAAACTGTTTTTT. It is translated as CASSLLRGSTNEKLFF.

The table lists this clonotype with a few counts. This rearrangement joins TRBV25-1 to TRBJ2-4; the D is unclear. Germline loops: CDR1 MGHDK, CDR2 SYGVNS. The CDR3 sequence is 17 residues long. The V and J ends lost 4 bases and 0 bases respectively, with 16 bases between them. Here the CDR3 reads CASSGVGGVKAKNIQYF. DNA for the CDR3: TGTGCCAGCAGTGGGGTCGGTGGGGTAAAAGCCAAAAACATTCAGTACTTC.

Note on this clonotype: Possible read error: a much larger clone is one base away. J is TRBJ1-2 and V is TRBV4-1; D remains unclear. The length of the CDR3 is 14 residues. Per germline, CDR1 MGHRA and CDR2 YSYEKL. The CDR3 DNA is TGCGCCGGCAGCCCACCCCGGACTAACTATGGCTACACCTTC. It encodes CAGSPPRTNYGYTF.

Turning to this clonotype: Given a much more abundant clone one base away, this may be a read error. The chain links TRBV6-6 to TRBJ1-1; 9 bases are a match to TRBD1. The germline gives CDR1 MNHNY, CDR2 SVGAGI (reference sequence). This CDR3 spans 14 amino acids. CDR3: CAGSSDRGATEAFF. CDR3 nucleotide sequence: TGTGCCGGCAGCTCCGACAGGGGGGCGACTGAAGCTTTCTTT.

CDR3 nucleotides: TGTGCCAGCAGCCCCCTCCAGGGACTGAAAGAGACCCAGTACTTC. It specifies CASSPLQGLKETQYF. This rearrangement joins TRBV14 to TRBJ2-5; TRBD2 might be the D (6 bases). V was clipped by 4 bases and J by 3 bases, with 15 bases between them. CDR1 SGHDN and CDR2 FVKESK come from the germline V gene. CDR3 length: 15 residues.

This clonotype was seen many times. The V gene is TRBV10-3, the J gene TRBJ2-5; D gene uncertain. The CDR3 runs 12 residues. The ends were cut back, 11 bases at V and 1 base at J, with 11 bases in the middle. Germline V gene lookup returns CDR1 ENHRY and CDR2 SYGVKD. The CDR3 coding sequence is TGTGCCGTCGGAGAAAGCCAAGAGACCCAGTACTTC. Residues: CAVGESQETQYF.

This clonotype appeared a single time. The V call is TRBV11-3, the J call TRBJ2-3; TRBD1 matches at 9 bases. The CDR3 spans 15 residues. Losses at the gene ends were 1 base for V and 3 bases for J; bases not matched to a gene: 2. The V gene's germline CDR1 is SGHNT and CDR2 YENEEA. This CDR3 is CASSLGQGETDTQYF. For the CDR3, the DNA is TGTGCCAGCAGCTTAGGACAGGGGGAGACAGATACGCAGTATTTT.

This chain joins TRBV9 and TRBJ2-7; D call uncertain. The germline V and J ends were trimmed by 3 bases and 7 bases, with 14 bases remaining between them. Germline V gene sequence: CDR1 SGDLS, CDR2 YYNGEE. This CDR3 is 13 amino acids long. CDR3 bases: TGTGCCAGCAGCGCCGTCCTCCTAGGGGAGCAGTACTTC. Translated: CASSAVLLGEQYF.

This clonotype has more than one count but fewer than ten. The chain recombines TRBV7-2 with TRBJ2-7, with 7 bases aligning to TRBD2. The ends lost 5 bases at V and 3 bases at J; junction bases unmatched: 10. Germline CDR1 and CDR2: SGHTA and FQGNSA. CDR3 size: 15 residues. CDR3 in amino acids: CASSPISGSNYEQYF. CDR3 bases: TGTGCCAGCAGCCCAATTAGCGGGTCCAACTACGAGCAGTACTTC.

This clonotype has a handful of counts. The chain uses TRBV7-2 and TRBJ1-6; TRBD1 agrees at 10 bases. Per germline, CDR1 SGHTA and CDR2 FQGNSA. The CDR3 is 15 residues long. J lost 4 bases, V lost 5 bases, and 2 bases had no gene match. The DNA of the CDR3 is TGTGCCAGCAGCGCGGGACAGGGGTATAATTCACCCCTCCACTTT. This sequence encodes CASSAGQGYNSPLHF.

Here the CDR3 reads CASTTGDSPYEQYF. CDR3 nucleotide sequence: TGTGCCAGCACCACGGGGGACAGCCCCTACGAGCAGTACTTC. The rearrangement links TRBV12-3 or TRBV12-4 to TRBJ2-7; tentatively, D is TRBD1 (7 bases). With 7 bases removed from V and 2 bases from J, the gap between germline ends came to 15 bases. The CDR3 contains 14 residues.

This clonotype appeared a few times. V and J are TRBV13 and TRBJ2-3, with D hard to call. Trimming pared 5 bases from V and 5 bases from J, leaving 14 bases between. The CDR3 consists of 14 residues. The germline V gene encodes CDR1 PRHDT and CDR2 FYEKMQ (reference sequence). Here the CDR3 reads CASSLPSTGDTQYF. The CDR3 region has the DNA TGTGCCAGCAGCCTACCCTCCACGGGAGATACGCAGTATTTT.

The chain carries TRBV6-6 and TRBJ2-3; the match to TRBD1 covers 8 bases. Looked up from germline, CDR1 is MNHNY and CDR2 is SVGAGI (reference sequence). This CDR3 region has 15 residues. With V trimmed by 6 bases and J by 4 bases, 9 bases remained unmatched. CDR3 nucleotides: TGTGCCAGCAGCCTAAGGACAGGGTCGGCAGATACGCAGTATTTT. The encoded protein is CASSLRTGSADTQYF.

Of note for this clonotype: Being one base from a much bigger clone, this may be a read error. CDR3 sequence reads: CVSSQGPSALSYNEQFF. CDR3 in DNA: TGTGTCAGCAGCCAAGGACCTAGCGCCCTCTCCTACAATGAGCAGTTCTTC. The gene calls are TRBV3-1 and TRBJ2-1, with D possibly matching TRBD2 (6 bases). The CDR3 sequence is 17 residues long. Germline CDR1 LGHDT, CDR2 YNNKEL (reference sequence).

Turning to this clonotype: The junction shows a germline mismatch at one end, possibly a read error. The V call is TRBV6-5, the J call TRBJ1-6; D unresolved. Germline V gives CDR1 MNHEY, CDR2 SVGAGI. This CDR3 has 12 amino acids. CDR3: CASRYSGSPLHF. In nucleotides, the CDR3 is TGTGCCAGCCGTTACTCGGGATCACCCCTCCACTTT.

The genes are TRBV12-3 or TRBV12-4 and TRBJ1-5; the D is unclear. V gave up 6 bases and J gave up 6 bases, with 15 bases separating them. The CDR3 contains 14 residues. CDR3 amino acids: CASSTTGYSQPQHF. The CDR3, as DNA: TGTGCCAGCAGCACTACTGGGTATAGTCAGCCCCAGCATTTT.

V gene TRBV6-1 combines with J gene TRBJ1-1, with a weak D call TRBD1 (5 bases). The germline V gene encodes CDR1 MNHNS and CDR2 SASEGT. The CDR3 is made up of 15 amino acids. V lost 7 bases to trimming and J lost 5 bases, with 20 bases between them. CDR3 bases: TGTGCCAGCACCCGAGGGGAGGCCGGGAAAACTGAAGCTTTCTTT. This gives the protein CASTRGEAGKTEAFF.

J is TRBJ2-5 and V is TRBV5-1; D is tentatively TRBD1 or TRBD2 (5 bases each). The V end was cut by 5 bases, the J end by 5 bases, with 13 bases between. The germline gives CDR1 SGHRS, CDR2 YFSETQ. The CDR3 runs to 13 residues. Here the CDR3 DNA reads TGCGCCAGCAGACCGAGGGACGGTGAGACCCAGTACTTC. Translation: CASRPRDGETQYF.

The rearrangement joins TRBV27 to TRBJ2-7, with 10 bases matching TRBD1. Germline CDR1 MNHEY, CDR2 SMNVEV (reference sequence). Unmatched junction bases numbered 6, after V lost 4 bases and J lost 3 bases. There are 15 residues in the CDR3. The CDR3 DNA reads as TGTGCCAGCAGTTATGGGGGACAGGGGTACTACGAGCAGTACTTC. It specifies CASSYGGQGYYEQYF.

The chain joins TRBV6-1 to TRBJ1-1, with TRBD1 as a possible D gene (6 bases). CDR3 length: 14 amino acids. Germline V gene sequence: CDR1 MNHNS, CDR2 SASEGT. Trimming took 8 bases from V and 2 from J, leaving 15 bases between them. CDR3 nucleotides: TGTGCCAGCCGCACAGGGCCTTCAAACACTGAAGCTTTCTTT. Protein: CASRTGPSNTEAFF.

On this clonotype itself: An end of the junction does not agree with germline; a read error may underlie this. This chain connects TRBV2 to TRBJ2-2; 7 bases agree with TRBD1. The CDR3 covers 15 residues. Germline values: CDR1 SNHLY, CDR2 FYNNEI. CDR3 DNA: TGCGCCAGCCAGGGGACAGCCACGAACACCGGGGAGCTGTTTTTT. As protein: CASQGTATNTGELFF.